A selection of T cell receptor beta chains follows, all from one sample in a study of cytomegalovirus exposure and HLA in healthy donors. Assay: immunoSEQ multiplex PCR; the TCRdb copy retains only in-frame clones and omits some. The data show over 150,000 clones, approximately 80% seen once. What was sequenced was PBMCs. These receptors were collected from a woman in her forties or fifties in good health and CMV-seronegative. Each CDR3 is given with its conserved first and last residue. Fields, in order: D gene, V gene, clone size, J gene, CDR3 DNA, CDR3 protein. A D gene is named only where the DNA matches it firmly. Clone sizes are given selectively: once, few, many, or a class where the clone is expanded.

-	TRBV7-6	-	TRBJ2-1	TGTGCCAGCGCCCGGGGCGGGACCTACAATGAGCAGTTCTTC	CASARGGTYNEQFF
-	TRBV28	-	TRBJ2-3	TGTGCCAGCCTCCGTGTTACAGATACGCAGTATTTT	CASLRVTDTQYF
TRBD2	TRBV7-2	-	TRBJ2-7	TGTGCCAGCAGCTTTCCAGCGGGACTAGCGGGGGCCTACGAGCAGTACTTC	CASSFPAGLAGAYEQYF
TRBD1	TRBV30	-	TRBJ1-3	TGTGCCTGGACTCGACCGACAGGGGGAGGAAACACCATATATTTT	CAWTRPTGGGNTIYF
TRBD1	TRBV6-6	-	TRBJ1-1	TGTGCCAGCAGCTCCGTGGGGACAGCTGAAGCTTTCTTT	CASSSVGTAEAFF
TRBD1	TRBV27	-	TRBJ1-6	TGTGCCAGCAGTTTATCCGTCGGGACAGGTCCGGGATCACCCCTCCACTTT	CASSLSVGTGPGSPLHF
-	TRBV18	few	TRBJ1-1	TGTGCCAGCTCACCGAGCATGAACACTGAAGCTTTCTTT	CASSPSMNTEAFF
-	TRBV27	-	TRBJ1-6	TGTGCCAGCAGTTATCAGGGCGATATTGGTTCACCCCTCCACTTT	CASSYQGDIGSPLHF
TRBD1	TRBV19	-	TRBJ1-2	TGTGCCAGTAGTATGTTAAGTGGGACAGGAAACTATGGCTACACCTTC	CASSMLSGTGNYGYTF
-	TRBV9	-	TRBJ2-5	TGTGCCAGCAGCGCTGCACAGATGGAGACCCAGTACTTC	CASSAAQMETQYF
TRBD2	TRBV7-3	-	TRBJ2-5	TGTGCCAGCAGCCTCGGGACTAGCGGGTACCAAGAGACCCAGTACTTC	CASSLGTSGYQETQYF
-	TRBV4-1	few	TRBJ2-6	TGCGCCAGCAGCCCCTCCCAGGGCTCTGGGGCCAACGTCCTGACTTTC	CASSPSQGSGANVLTF
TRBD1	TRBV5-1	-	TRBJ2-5	TGCGCCAGCGGAAAGGACAGGGGGTGGGAGACCCAGTACTTC	CASGKDRGWETQYF
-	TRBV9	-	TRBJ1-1	TGTGCCAGCAGCGTAGGGTGGAGGTACGACACTGAAGCTTTCTTT	CASSVGWRYDTEAFF
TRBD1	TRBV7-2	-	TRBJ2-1	TGTGCCAGCAGCTATCTCAACAGGGGTCGTAATGAGCAGTTCTTC	CASSYLNRGRNEQFF
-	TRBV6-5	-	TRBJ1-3	TGTGCCAGCAGTTACGATTCCCAAGCTAGAAACACCATATATTTT	CASSYDSQARNTIYF
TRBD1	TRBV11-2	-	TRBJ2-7	TGTGCCAGCAGCTACCTGGACAGGGGCTACGAGCAGTACTTC	CASSYLDRGYEQYF
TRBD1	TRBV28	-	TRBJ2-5	TGTGCCAGCAGTTCATCAGGGGGCCGAGAGACCCAGTACTTC	CASSSSGGRETQYF